These 3 T cell receptor beta chains were sequenced from one sample in a study of T cell changes during pregnancy in multiple sclerosis (dated by TCRdb to about 2019). Library method: the immunoSEQ multiplex PCR assay. TCRdb took over this immuneACCESS table, retaining in-frame rearrangements with V and J assigned. Such tables are incomplete; in checked studies, under half of the missing clones stem from an unresolved V gene, and the remainder is unexplained. The sample table lists roughly 51,000 clones, approximately 90% of them with a count of one. Approximately 0.15% of the sample is in the top ten clones. Sample: CD4+ T cells from peripheral blood mononuclear cells, taken after pregnancy. The receptors were gathered from a female donor in good health, enrolled as a control in a pregnancy study.

This rearrangement joins TRBV7-3 to TRBJ2-3, with TRBD2 matching over 9 bases. The CDR3 runs 14 residues. The V and J ends lost 5 bases and 4 bases, in that order; junction bases with no gene match: 4. CDR1 is SGHTA and CDR2 is FQGTGA in the germline V gene. CDR3 nucleotides: TGTGCCAGCAGCCGGGCGGGGGGGCCAGATACGCAGTATTTT. Amino acid sequence: CASSRAGGPDTQYF.

The rearrangement links TRBV7-9 to TRBJ2-3, with 8 bases that match TRBD1. Losses at the gene ends were 3 bases for V and 6 bases for J; bases not matched to a gene: 2. The CDR3 totals 13 residues. Per the germline V gene, CDR1 is SEHNR and CDR2 is FQNEAQ (reference sequence). The CDR3 spells CASSFDRGDTQYF. The CDR3 nucleotides are TGTGCCAGCAGCTTCGACAGGGGTGATACGCAGTATTTT.

The chain is built from TRBV7-2 and TRBJ1-5, with D hard to call. The V and J ends lost 0 bases and 0 bases respectively, with 6 bases between them. CDR3 length: 15 amino acids. The germline V gene has CDR1 SGHTA and CDR2 FQGNSA. The CDR3 region is CASSLALYSNQPQHF. The CDR3 coding sequence is TGTGCCAGCAGCTTAGCCCTTTATAGCAATCAGCCCCAGCATTTT.